Listed below are T cell receptor beta chains from one sample, sequenced in a study of CD8 T cells in Susac syndrome. From the immunoSEQ multiplex PCR reads, TCRdb called clonotypes with MiXCR, one entry per CDR3 protein. The sample has more than 110,000 distinct CDR3 sequences, 94% seen once; the top ten hold over 0.25%. Sequencing was done on a sample of CD8+ T cells from PBMCs. The receptors originated from a human donor in good health. Both conserved end residues are part of each CDR3. The D gene is left open where the match is weak. Clone size is shown for a subset of rows, as once, few, many or a class of expanded clone.

d_call clone_size j_call v_call cdr3_aa cdr3_nt
TRBD1 - TRBJ1-2 TRBV12-5 CASGRTGPHGYTF TGTGCTAGTGGTAGGACAGGTCCCCATGGCTACACCTTC
TRBD1 - TRBJ2-7 TRBV27 CASRQGASYEQYF TGTGCCAGCAGGCAGGGGGCCTCCTACGAGCAGTACTTC
- - TRBJ1-1 TRBV9 CASSLPPPGEAFF TGTGCCAGCAGCTTGCCCCCCCCGGGTGAAGCTTTCTTT
- - TRBJ2-7 TRBV27 CASTKGTHYEQYF TGTGCCAGCACCAAGGGAACTCACTACGAGCAGTACTTC
- - TRBJ2-7 TRBV7-9 CASSPRDGDEQYF TGTGCCAGCAGCCCCCGCGACGGGGACGAGCAGTACTTC
TRBD1 - TRBJ1-3 TRBV7-8 CASSLIGQGNTIYF TGTGCCAGCAGCTTAATTGGACAGGGCAACACCATATATTTT
- once TRBJ1-2 TRBV15 CATSRVRSAGYTF TGTGCCACCAGCAGAGTAAGGAGTGCAGGCTACACCTTC
TRBD2 - TRBJ2-5 TRBV2 CATTGLGKETQYF TGTGCCACCACGGGACTAGGGAAAGAGACCCAGTACTTC
TRBD2 - TRBJ2-5 TRBV12-3/TRBV12-4 CASSLVLGLGETQYF TGTGCCAGCAGTCTGGTGTTGGGACTAGGAGAGACCCAGTACTTC
TRBD1 - TRBJ1-2 TRBV20-1 CSAHRGSNYGYTF TGCAGTGCTCACAGGGGTTCTAACTATGGCTACACCTTC
TRBD2 - TRBJ2-2 TRBV20-1 CSATYSGTNTGELFF TGCAGTGCAACCTATAGCGGGACGAACACCGGGGAGCTGTTTTTT
- - TRBJ1-1 TRBV5-1 CASSLASQQGDTEAFF TGCGCCAGCAGCTTGGCTTCACAACAGGGAGACACTGAAGCTTTCTTT
- - TRBJ2-1 TRBV19 CATRRASYNEQFF TGTGCCACTAGGCGGGCGTCCTACAATGAGCAGTTCTTC
TRBD2 - TRBJ2-7 TRBV25-1 CASSPLEGGSGNEQYF TGTGCCAGCAGTCCCCTCGAGGGCGGGAGCGGGAACGAGCAGTACTTC
- - TRBJ2-7 TRBV27 CASSAKPRDEQYF TGTGCCAGCAGTGCCAAACCCAGGGACGAGCAGTACTTC
- - TRBJ2-3 TRBV23-1 CASSQSAGTTDTQYF TGCGCCAGCAGTCAATCCGCAGGGACGACAGATACGCAGTATTTT
TRBD2 - TRBJ2-1 TRBV28 CASSRRTSAYNEQFF TGTGCCAGCAGCCGACGGACTAGCGCCTACAATGAGCAGTTCTTC
- once TRBJ1-1 TRBV6-5 CASRRDTLTEAFF TGTGCCAGCAGGCGGGACACCTTAACTGAAGCTTTCTTT
- - TRBJ2-2 TRBV5-1 CASSTWTVNTGELFF TGCGCCAGCAGCACGTGGACCGTGAACACCGGGGAGCTGTTTTTT
- - TRBJ1-1 TRBV18 CASSQEGGMNTEAFF TGTGCCAGCTCACAGGAGGGTGGGATGAACACTGAAGCTTTCTTT
- - TRBJ1-5 TRBV5-6 CASSLYPGNQPQHF TGTGCCAGCAGCTTGTACCCAGGCAATCAGCCCCAGCATTTT
- - TRBJ2-1 TRBV27 CASSLGGQVPNEQFF TGTGCCAGCAGTTTGGGAGGACAGGTGCCCAATGAGCAGTTCTTC
TRBD1 once TRBJ1-2 TRBV28 CASSPEGTGYGYTF TGTGCCAGCAGTCCGGAGGGGACAGGCTATGGCTACACCTTC
- - TRBJ2-7 TRBV28 CASSSAFEQYF TGTGCCAGCAGTTCAGCTTTTGAGCAGTACTTC
- - TRBJ2-7 TRBV27 CASSSLRAFGEQYF TGTGCCAGCAGTTCCCTCAGGGCTTTCGGCGAGCAGTACTTC
- - TRBJ2-1 TRBV24-1 CATSGGADSYNEQFF TGTGCCACCAGTGGAGGGGCCGACTCCTACAATGAGCAGTTCTTC
- - TRBJ1-1 TRBV6-2/TRBV6-3 CASSYSMTAGEAFF TGTGCCAGCAGTTACTCGATGACCGCCGGTGAAGCTTTCTTT
- - TRBJ1-5 TRBV27 CASKGGNQPQHF TGTGCCAGCAAGGGAGGCAATCAGCCCCAGCATTTT
- - TRBJ2-3 TRBV5-1 CASSPGAASTDTQYF TGCGCCAGCAGCCCCGGGGCAGCTAGCACAGATACGCAGTATTTT
- - TRBJ1-5 TRBV7-6 CASSPSTGYSNQPQHF TGTGCCAGCAGCCCGTCGACCGGTTATAGCAATCAGCCCCAGCATTTT
- - TRBJ2-7 TRBV30 CAWSGPTGEQYF TGTGCCTGGAGTGGACCTACGGGGGAGCAGTACTTC
TRBD1 - TRBJ2-7 TRBV9 CASSVGGGTGAEQYF TGTGCCAGCAGCGTAGGAGGAGGGACAGGGGCCGAGCAGTACTTC
- - TRBJ2-5 TRBV15 CATSRVNEETQYF TGTGCCACCAGCAGAGTTAACGAAGAGACCCAGTACTTC
- - TRBJ2-1 TRBV24-1 CATSEAGAVRFF TGTGCCACCAGTGAAGCCGGGGCGGTACGGTTCTTC
- - TRBJ2-5 TRBV18 CASSQRGRETQYF TGTGCCAGCTCACAACGGGGGAGGGAGACCCAGTACTTC
- few TRBJ1-2 TRBV7-2 CASSLEVGYGYTF TGTGCCAGCAGCTTAGAAGTCGGGTATGGCTACACCTTC
- - TRBJ1-2 TRBV29-1 CSVELREPFSGYTF TGCAGCGTTGAGTTGCGGGAACCGTTCTCCGGCTACACCTTC
- - TRBJ2-7 TRBV27 CASSPKPGHGYEQYF TGTGCCAGCAGCCCAAAACCGGGACACGGCTACGAGCAGTACTTC
- once TRBJ1-1 TRBV27 CASSQVGTEAFF TGTGCCAGCAGCCAAGTGGGCACTGAAGCTTTCTTT
- few TRBJ2-1 TRBV19 CASSRTVSYNEQFF TGTGCCAGTAGTAGAACGGTTTCCTACAATGAGCAGTTCTTC
TRBD2 - TRBJ2-3 TRBV9 CASSSGLAGVGDTQYF TGTGCCAGCAGCTCGGGACTAGCGGGAGTAGGAGATACGCAGTATTTT
TRBD2 - TRBJ2-1 TRBV5-1 CASSLLLAGVEQFF TGCGCCAGCAGCTTGTTACTAGCGGGAGTTGAGCAGTTCTTC
- - TRBJ2-5 TRBV28 CASSTTREETQYF TGTGCCAGCAGTACCACCAGGGAGGAGACCCAGTACTTC
TRBD2 - TRBJ2-7 TRBV29-1 CSVAQWSASGSPEQYF TGCAGCGTTGCCCAGTGGTCGGCTAGCGGGAGTCCCGAGCAGTACTTC
- - TRBJ1-5 TRBV30 CAWSGGAGRQPQHF TGTGCCTGGAGTGGGGGGGCAGGGAGGCAGCCCCAGCATTTT
- once TRBJ1-1 TRBV28 CASRATGFTEAFF TGTGCCAGCAGAGCAACAGGGTTCACTGAAGCTTTCTTT
TRBD1 - TRBJ2-1 TRBV19 CASKTGFSYNEQFF TGTGCCAGCAAGACAGGGTTTTCCTACAATGAGCAGTTCTTC
TRBD1 - TRBJ1-2 TRBV5-1 CASSLAGQANYGYTF TGCGCCAGCAGCCTGGCTGGACAGGCTAACTATGGCTACACCTTC
- - TRBJ2-2 TRBV18 CASSPPEGAGELFF TGTGCCAGCTCACCACCGGAGGGAGCCGGGGAGCTGTTTTTT
TRBD2 - TRBJ2-1 TRBV7-6 CASSLPTSGSWDEQFF TGTGCCAGCAGCTTACCTACTAGCGGGAGTTGGGATGAGCAGTTCTTC
- - TRBJ1-1 TRBV27 CASRRGVTEAFF TGTGCCAGCCGTAGAGGGGTCACTGAAGCTTTCTTT